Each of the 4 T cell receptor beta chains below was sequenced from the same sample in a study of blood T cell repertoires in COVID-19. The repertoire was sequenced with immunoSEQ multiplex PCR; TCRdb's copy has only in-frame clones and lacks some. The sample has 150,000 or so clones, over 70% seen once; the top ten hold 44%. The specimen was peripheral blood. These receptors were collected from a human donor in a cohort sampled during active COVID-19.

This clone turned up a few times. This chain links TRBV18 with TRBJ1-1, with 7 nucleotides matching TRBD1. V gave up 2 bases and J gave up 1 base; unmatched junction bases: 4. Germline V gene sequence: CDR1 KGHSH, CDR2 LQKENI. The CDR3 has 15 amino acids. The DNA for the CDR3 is TGTGCCAGCTCACCATACAGGGGACAGAACACTGAAGCTTTCTTT. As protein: CASSPYRGQNTEAFF.

This CDR3 reads CASRSQGPWEKLFF. CDR3 DNA: TGTGCCAGCAGATCACAGGGCCCTTGGGAAAAACTGTTTTTT. The chain combines TRBV27 with TRBJ1-4; D is perhaps TRBD1 (6 bases). CDR1 is MNHEY and CDR2 is SMNVEV in the germline V gene (reference sequence). The CDR3 is 14 residues long. Trimming removed 6 bases from V and 8 bases from J, with 16 bases in between.

The CDR3 loop is CASRLPGSNQPQHF. CDR3 in DNA: TGTGCCAGCCGCCTACCGGGGAGCAATCAGCCCCAGCATTTT. The rearrangement links TRBV6-2 or TRBV6-3 to TRBJ1-5, with unresolved D. This CDR3 has 14 amino acids. The germline V gene has CDR1 MNHEY and CDR2 SVGEGT. V lost 8 bases, J lost 1 base, and 12 bases lay in between.

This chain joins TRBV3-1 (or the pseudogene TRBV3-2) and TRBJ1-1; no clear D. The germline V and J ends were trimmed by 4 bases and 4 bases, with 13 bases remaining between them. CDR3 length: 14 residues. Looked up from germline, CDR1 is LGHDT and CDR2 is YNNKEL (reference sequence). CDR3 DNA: TGTGCCAGCAGCCCTCGAGGGCCGGGCACTGAAGCTTTCTTT. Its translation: CASSPRGPGTEAFF.